These T cell receptor beta chains were read from a single sample in a study of beta chain features in type 1 diabetes. Sequenced by immunoSEQ multiplex PCR; TCRdb stores in-frame clones only, minus some. In the table there are approximately 730,000 clones, roughly 13% of which are singletons. Sequenced material: naive CD4+ T cells from blood. All receptors come from a man between 18 and 35 years old with type 1 diabetes. Each CDR3 is given with its conserved first and last residue. D genes are given only for firm matches. Clone size is not always given. Where it is, it says once, few, many or a class for expanded clones.

TRBD1 | few | TRBJ1-6 | TRBV6-5 | TGTGCCAGCAGGACCGGGGGACAGACCTATTCACCCCTCCACTTT | CASRTGGQTYSPLHF
TRBD1 | few | TRBJ2-7 | TRBV10-3 | TGTGCCATCAGTGAGTCGCAGGGGGCGGGCTACGAGCAGTACTTC | CAISESQGAGYEQYF
TRBD1 | . | TRBJ2-3 | TRBV6-5 | TGTGCCAGCAGGTGGACAGGGGCAATAGATACGCAGTATTTT | CASRWTGAIDTQYF
. | few | TRBJ1-3 | TRBV7-9 | TGTGCCAGCAACCGCGGGGCCTTCTCTGGAAACACCATATATTTT | CASNRGAFSGNTIYF
. | few | TRBJ2-2 | TRBV2 | TGTGCCAGCAGTGGCATAGATCTTCTCGGGGAGCTGTTTTTT | CASSGIDLLGELFF
. | few | TRBJ2-1 | TRBV29-1 | TGCAGCGTTCGTACACAGGGTTTTACCTACAATGAGCAGTTCTTC | CSVRTQGFTYNEQFF
. | . | TRBJ2-7 | TRBV28 | TGTGCCAGCAGTTTCGGTGACGCCTACGAGCAGTACTTC | CASSFGDAYEQYF
. | . | TRBJ1-2 | TRBV29-1 | TGCAGCGAGACGACTCAAAACTATGGCTACACCTTC | CSETTQNYGYTF
. | few | TRBJ2-3 | TRBV28 | TGTGCCAGCCGTTCTAGGGTTACGCAGTATTTT | CASRSRVTQYF
. | . | TRBJ1-1 | TRBV7-2 | TGTGCCAGCAGCTTAGCGCGGGGTAGCGATGAAGCTTTCTTT | CASSLARGSDEAFF
. | few | TRBJ1-3 | TRBV7-2 | TGTGCCAGCAGCTTCCCAAACTCTGGAAACACCATATATTTT | CASSFPNSGNTIYF
TRBD2 | few | TRBJ2-1 | TRBV25-1 | TGTGCCAGCAGTGAACGGAGCGGGGGACACAATGAGCAGTTCTTC | CASSERSGGHNEQFF
. | . | TRBJ1-4 | TRBV30 | TGTGCCTGGAAAGGGGCCAGTGAAAAACTGTTTTTT | CAWKGASEKLFF